This T cell receptor (beta chain) derives from a study of cytomegalovirus exposure and HLA in healthy donors. This clone occurred a few times. Germline V gene data show CDR1 as SEHNR and CDR2 as FQNEAQ (reference sequence). The junction had 12 bases not matched to a gene; V was cut back by 6 bases and J by 2 bases. CDR3 length equals 16 residues. The protocol was immunoSEQ multiplex PCR, while the TCRdb copy is restricted to in-frame clones and leaves out a portion. This table holds some 150,000 clones, approximately 86% found once. The chain joins TRBV7-9 to TRBJ2-7; the match to TRBD1 covers 8 bases. The receptor's source is a woman under 30 in good health and CMV-seropositive. Input material: PBMCs. The CDR3 DNA follows: TGTGCCAGCAGTCCCCGTTACGGACAGGGAACCTACGAGCAGTACTTC. It codes for CASSPRYGQGTYEQYF.